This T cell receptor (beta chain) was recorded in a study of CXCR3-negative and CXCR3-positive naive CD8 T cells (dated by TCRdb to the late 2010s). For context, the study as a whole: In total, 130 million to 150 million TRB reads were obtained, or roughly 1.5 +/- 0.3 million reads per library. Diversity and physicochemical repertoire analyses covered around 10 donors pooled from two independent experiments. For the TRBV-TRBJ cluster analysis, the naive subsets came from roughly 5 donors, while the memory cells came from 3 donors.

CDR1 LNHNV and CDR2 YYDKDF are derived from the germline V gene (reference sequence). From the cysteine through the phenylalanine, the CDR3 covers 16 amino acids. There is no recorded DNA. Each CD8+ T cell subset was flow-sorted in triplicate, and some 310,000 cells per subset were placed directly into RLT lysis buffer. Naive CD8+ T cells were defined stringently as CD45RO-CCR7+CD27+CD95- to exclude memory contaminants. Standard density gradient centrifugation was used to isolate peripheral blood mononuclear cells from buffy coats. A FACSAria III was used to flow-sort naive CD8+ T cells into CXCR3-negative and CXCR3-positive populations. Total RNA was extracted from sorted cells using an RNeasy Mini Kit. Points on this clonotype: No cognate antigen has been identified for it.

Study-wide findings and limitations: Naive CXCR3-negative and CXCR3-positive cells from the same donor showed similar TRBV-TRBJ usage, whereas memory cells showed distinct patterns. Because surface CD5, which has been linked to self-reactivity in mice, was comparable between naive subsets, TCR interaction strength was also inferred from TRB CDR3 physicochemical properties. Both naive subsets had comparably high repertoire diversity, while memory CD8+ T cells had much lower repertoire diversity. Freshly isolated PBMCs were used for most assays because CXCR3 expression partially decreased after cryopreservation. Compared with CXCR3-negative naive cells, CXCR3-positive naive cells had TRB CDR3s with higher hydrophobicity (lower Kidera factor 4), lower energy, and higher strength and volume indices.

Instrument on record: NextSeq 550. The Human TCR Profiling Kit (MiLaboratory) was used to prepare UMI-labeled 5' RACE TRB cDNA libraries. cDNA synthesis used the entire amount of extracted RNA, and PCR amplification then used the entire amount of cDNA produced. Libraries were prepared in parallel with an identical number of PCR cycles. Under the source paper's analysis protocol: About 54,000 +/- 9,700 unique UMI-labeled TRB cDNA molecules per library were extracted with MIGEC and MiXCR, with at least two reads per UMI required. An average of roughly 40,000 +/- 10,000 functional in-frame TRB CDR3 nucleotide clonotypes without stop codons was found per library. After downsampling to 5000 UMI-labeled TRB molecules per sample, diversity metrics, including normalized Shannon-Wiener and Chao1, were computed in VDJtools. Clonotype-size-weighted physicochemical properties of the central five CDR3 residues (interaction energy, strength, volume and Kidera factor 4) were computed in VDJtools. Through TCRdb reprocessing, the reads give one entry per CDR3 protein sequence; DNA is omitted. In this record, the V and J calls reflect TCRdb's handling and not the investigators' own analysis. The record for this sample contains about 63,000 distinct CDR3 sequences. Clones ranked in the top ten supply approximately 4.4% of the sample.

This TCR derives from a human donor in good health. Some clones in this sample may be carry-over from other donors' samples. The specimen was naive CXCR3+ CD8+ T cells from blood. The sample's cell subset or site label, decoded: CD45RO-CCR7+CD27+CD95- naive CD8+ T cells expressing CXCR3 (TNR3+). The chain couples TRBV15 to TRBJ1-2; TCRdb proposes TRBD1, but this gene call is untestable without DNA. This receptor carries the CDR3 CATSRDPGGGIDGYTF.